The 19 T cell receptor beta chains below all came from one sample that was sequenced in a study of blood T cell repertoires in COVID-19 (dated by TCRdb to 2018 to 2020). Library preparation used the immunoSEQ multiplex PCR assay. As stored in TCRdb, this immuneACCESS dataset retains in-frame rearrangements with V and J assigned. A fraction of the clones does not appear; measured against another copy, unresolved V genes explain less than half of the discrepancy, and the remainder lacks a known reason. The sample table contains 70,000 or so clones; only one count was recorded for about 89% of them. Roughly 14% of the sample rests with the top ten. The source material was peripheral blood. The source of these receptors is a woman aged 60-70 years with acute or convalescent COVID-19.

Here the CDR3 DNA reads TGTGCCAGCAGTCTAGGACTATCCTACGAGCAGTACTTC. It is translated as CASSLGLSYEQYF. The chain has TRBV12-3 or TRBV12-4 and TRBJ2-7; tentatively, D is TRBD2 (6 bases). V was cut by 5 bases and J by 1 base, with 9 bases left in between. CDR3 size: 13 residues.

The chain employs TRBV19 and TRBJ2-5; tentative D call: TRBD1 (6 bases). Trimming took 10 bases from V and 4 from J, leaving 19 bases between them. The CDR3 is 14 amino acids. CDR1 is LNHDA, CDR2 SQIVND, per germline (reference sequence). CDR3: CATSRTGIRETQYF. CDR3 coding DNA: TGTGCCACCTCCCGAACAGGGATCCGAGAGACCCAGTACTTC.

The chain has TRBV11-3 and TRBJ2-2, with 9 bases aligning to TRBD1. V lost 5 bases, J lost 4 bases, and 11 bases stayed unmatched. The CDR3 is 17 residues long. The germline V gene encodes CDR1 SGHNT and CDR2 YENEEA. DNA for the CDR3: TGTGCCAGCAGCCCCGCCTTGGGACAGGGCGGCACCGGGGAGCTGTTTTTT. It specifies CASSPALGQGGTGELFF.

J is TRBJ2-7 and V is TRBV19, with TRBD2 matching over 8 bases. Trimming took 5 bases from V and 3 from J; bases not matched to a gene: 6. This CDR3 is 14 amino acids long. Germline V gives CDR1 LNHDA, CDR2 SQIVND (reference sequence). CDR3 region: CASSPSGRHYEQYF. The CDR3 region has the DNA TGTGCCAGTAGTCCCAGCGGGAGACACTACGAGCAGTACTTC.

The chain couples TRBV5-6 to TRBJ1-1; no firm D call. V was trimmed by 6 bases and J by 0 bases, leaving 9 bases between them. This CDR3 region has 13 residues. Germline V gene lookup returns CDR1 SGHDT and CDR2 YYEEEE. CDR3 nucleotides: TGTGCCAGCACCCAGGCCATGAACACTGAAGCTTTCTTT. Translated: CASTQAMNTEAFF. Full variable domain (remainder filled in from reference TRBV5-6 and TRBJ1-1): DAGVTQSPTHLIKTRGQQVTLRCSPKSGHDTVSWYQQALGQGPQFIFQYYEEEERQRGNFPDRFSGHQFPNYSSELNVNALLLGDSALYLCASTQAMNTEAFFGQGTRLTVV.

The gene calls are TRBV5-6 and TRBJ2-7; a weak D match, TRBD1 (6 bases). This CDR3 comprises 15 residues. Germline CDR1 and CDR2: SGHDT and YYEEEE. Trimming stripped 0 bases from V and 3 bases from J, with 13 bases between. The CDR3 protein is CASSLAGVGFYEQYF. CDR3 in DNA: TGTGCCAGCAGCTTGGCAGGGGTAGGGTTCTACGAGCAGTACTTC.

The rearrangement joins TRBV30 to TRBJ2-2; weak D call: TRBD2 (7 bases). Per germline, CDR1 GTSNPN and CDR2 SVGIG (reference sequence). V shed 0 bases and J shed 6 bases, with 29 bases lying between them. The CDR3 totals 20 residues. The CDR3 region has the DNA TGTGCCTGGAGTGTAGGGAGGGGGGATTTCAGGCTAGCGGTCGCCGGGGAGCTGTTTTTT. It translates to CAWSVGRGDFRLAVAGELFF.

This clone was detected many times. The chain links TRBV9 to TRBJ1-2; 7 bases are a match to TRBD1. The germline CDR1 and CDR2 sequences are SGDLS and YYNGEE. J gave up 5 bases and V 2 bases, and 3 bases lay outside the gene matches. The CDR3 runs 13 residues. The CDR3 DNA is TGTGCCAGCAGCGTCCGACAGGGTTATGGCTACACCTTC. This translates into CASSVRQGYGYTF.

The rearrangement links TRBV6-5 to TRBJ2-3, with D possibly being TRBD1 (5 bases). V was cut by 2 bases and J by 0 bases, with 9 bases left in between. Germline V gene lookup returns CDR1 MNHEY and CDR2 SVGAGI. The length of the CDR3 is 15 residues. CDR3 nucleotide sequence: TGTGCCAGCAGTTACCCTAGACAGAGCACAGATACGCAGTATTTT. The encoded protein is CASSYPRQSTDTQYF.

This chain links TRBV6-5 with TRBJ1-5; D perhaps matches TRBD1 (6 bases). The CDR3 consists of 14 residues. With 3 bases removed from V and 9 bases from J, the gap between germline ends came to 15 bases. In germline, CDR1 is MNHEY, CDR2 SVGAGI. The CDR3 is CASSYLGGRGPQHF. In DNA form, the CDR3 reads TGTGCCAGCAGTTATCTCGGGGGGCGGGGGCCCCAGCATTTT.

This clone was detected only a few times. The rearrangement links TRBV4-1 to TRBJ1-4; D might be TRBD1 (6 bases). V was cut by 1 base and J by 8 bases, with 14 bases left in between. Per the germline V gene, CDR1 is MGHRA and CDR2 is YSYEKL. The CDR3 has 15 residues. The CDR3 loop is CASSQARYRVEKLFF. DNA of the CDR3: TGCGCCAGCAGCCAAGCAAGATACAGGGTAGAAAAACTGTTTTTT.

The chain links TRBV10-3 to TRBJ2-7; 9 bases line up with TRBD2. V trimming: 6 bases; J trimming: 4 bases; junction bases outside the gene matches: 4. CDR3 length equals 13 residues. The germline CDR1 and CDR2 sequences are ENHRY and SYGVKD. The CDR3 sequence is CAIRPGLAYEQYF. CDR3 coding DNA: TGTGCCATCAGACCGGGACTAGCTTACGAGCAGTACTTC.

The rearrangement links TRBV2 to TRBJ1-2, with D hard to call. The CDR3 extends over 14 amino acids. Per germline, CDR1 SNHLY and CDR2 FYNNEI. The ends were cut back, 7 bases at V and 4 bases at J, with 16 bases in the middle. CDR3 sequence (DNA): TGTGCCAGCAAACCCTACCGCGGAGTCTATGGCTACACCTTC. Its protein is CASKPYRGVYGYTF.

The chain is built from TRBV12-5 and TRBJ2-1; D is perhaps TRBD1 (6 bases). V was pared by 1 base and J by 8 bases, with 21 bases between. Germline lookup yields CDR1 LGHNT and CDR2 FRNRAP. The CDR3 has 17 amino acids. CDR3 region: CASGLGSSGRHRDEQFF. DNA of the CDR3: TGTGCTAGTGGTTTGGGAAGCTCGGGGAGACACAGGGATGAGCAGTTCTTC.

This chain links TRBV5-6 with TRBJ1-1, with 8 bases aligning to TRBD1. J gave up 1 base and V 3 bases, and 5 bases lay outside the gene matches. This CDR3 has 15 amino acids. Per germline, CDR1 SGHDT and CDR2 YYEEEE. The CDR3, as DNA: TGTGCCAGCAGCTGGGGGACAGGAAGGAACACTGAAGCTTTCTTT. Translation: CASSWGTGRNTEAFF.

On this clone: Other DNA sequences from this sample encode an identical CDR3 as well. This chain joins TRBV30 and TRBJ1-1; D unresolved. Per the germline V gene, CDR1 is GTSNPN and CDR2 is SVGIG (reference sequence). Trimming shortened V by 0 bases and J by 1 base, and 9 bases separated the two germline ends. The CDR3 totals 14 residues. The CDR3 region is CAWSVRGRNTEAFF. The CDR3 region has the DNA TGTGCCTGGAGTGTACGCGGGAGGAACACTGAAGCTTTCTTT. Filled out from reference TRBV30 and TRBJ1-1, the complete variable domain reads SQTIHQWPATLVQPVGSPLSLECTVEGTSNPNLYWYRQAAGRGLQLLFYSVGIGQISSEVPQNLSASRPQDRQFILSSKKLLLSDSGFYLCAWSVRGRNTEAFFGQGTRLTVV.

This sequence joins TRBV5-1 and TRBJ1-1, with 7 bases that match TRBD1. The length of the CDR3 is 15 residues. Germline trimming cut 2 bases from V and 1 base from J; bases unmatched to any gene: 5. Germline V lookup: CDR1 SGHRS, CDR2 YFSETQ. CDR3 in DNA: TGCGCCAGCAGCTTAGAAGGACAGGAGAACACTGAAGCTTTCTTT. This translates into CASSLEGQENTEAFF.

J is TRBJ2-1 and V is TRBV7-2; D perhaps matches TRBD2 (5 bases). The CDR3 totals 13 residues. Deletions cut 1 base from V and 7 bases from J, with 8 bases between. Per germline, CDR1 SGHTA and CDR2 FQGNSA. The DNA of the CDR3 is TGTGCCAGCAGCTTAGTGGGCGGGAATGAGCAGTTCTTC. It yields the protein CASSLVGGNEQFF.

This chain uses TRBV6-1 with TRBJ2-2, with TRBD2 matching 7 bases. V lost 3 bases to trimming and J lost 2 bases; unmatched junction nucleotides: 9. Germline V lookup: CDR1 MNHNS, CDR2 SASEGT. CDR3 length: 17 residues. CDR3 sequence: CASSDQPSGRNTGELFF. Written as DNA, the CDR3 is TGTGCCAGCAGTGATCAGCCTAGCGGACGTAACACCGGGGAGCTGTTTTTT.